The clone carrying this T cell receptor (beta chain) was recorded only once. This specimen belongs to a study of technical replicates of blood from a few donors. Only in-frame clones appear in the TCRdb table, and some are missing; sequencing was by immunoSEQ multiplex PCR. The sample lists about 69,000 clones, about 87% occurring once. There are 17 residues in the CDR3. This chain links TRBV12-2 with TRBJ2-3; whether TRBD1, the table's D call, matches the DNA was not checked. TRBV12-2 is a pseudogene. The sequence came from a human donor in good health. Some clones in this sample may be carry-over from other donors' samples. Sample: PBMCs. The CDR3 sequence is CASRSPRTGEGTDTQYF. CDR3 DNA sequence: TGTGCAAGTCGCTCGCCTCGGACAGGGGAAGGCACAGATACGCAGTATTTT.